This TCR beta chain comes out of a study of cytotoxic CD8 clonotypes in ibrutinib-treated CLL. Target depth was 1 in 200,000 to 1 in 1 million T cells, about 10x per clonotype. Clones were sequenced by immunoSEQ multiplex PCR, and TCRdb holds only the in-frame ones, with some missing. Here the sample spans some 150,000 clones, about 80% being singletons. V lost 0 bases and J lost 5, with 9 bases in between. The length of the CDR3 is 13 residues. Germline loops: CDR1 SGHDT, CDR2 YYEEEE. This sample comprised PBMCs, obtained after 24 months of ibrutinib treatment. V gene TRBV5-6 combines with J gene TRBJ2-7, with D unresolved. This TCR was recovered from a human donor with chronic lymphocytic leukemia. This CDR3 reads CASSLGSLHEQYF. The CDR3 nucleotides are TGTGCCAGCAGCTTGGGTTCCCTCCACGAGCAGTACTTC.